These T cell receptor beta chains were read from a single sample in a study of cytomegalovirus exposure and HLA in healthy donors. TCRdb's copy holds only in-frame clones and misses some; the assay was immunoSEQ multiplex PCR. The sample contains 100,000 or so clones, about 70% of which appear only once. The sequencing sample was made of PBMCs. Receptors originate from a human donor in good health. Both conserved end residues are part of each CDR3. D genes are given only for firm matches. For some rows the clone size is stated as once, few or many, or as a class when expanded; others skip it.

CASSYGQNYGYTF	TGTGCCAGCAGTTATGGGCAGAACTATGGCTACACCTTC	TRBV6-5	-	-	TRBJ1-2
CASSPGGQIDGKLFF	TGTGCCAGCAGTCCAGGGGGGCAGATTGACGGAAAACTGTTTTTT	TRBV7-6	-	TRBD1	TRBJ1-4
CATSRQTSSSSYNEQFF	TGTGCCACCAGCAGACAGACTAGCAGTAGCTCCTACAATGAGCAGTTCTTC	TRBV15	-	TRBD2	TRBJ2-1
CASSLAGVDTQYF	TGCGCCAGCAGTTTAGCGGGAGTGGATACGCAGTATTTT	TRBV10-1	once	TRBD2	TRBJ2-3
CASRPGQSSYGYTF	TGTGCCAGCCGCCCCGGACAGAGTTCCTATGGCTACACCTTC	TRBV6-4	few	-	TRBJ1-2
CASSLTSPRAAEQYF	TGTGCCAGCAGTTTAACGAGTCCCAGGGCGGCCGAGCAGTACTTC	TRBV27	-	-	TRBJ2-7
CASRVSNTEAFF	TGTGCCAGCCGGGTGTCAAACACTGAAGCTTTCTTT	TRBV6-6	many	-	TRBJ1-1
CASSPAWTAGSDGYTF	TGTGCCAGTAGTCCCGCATGGACAGCCGGATCCGATGGCTACACCTTC	TRBV19	-	-	TRBJ1-2
CASSLWLAGFRSTDTQYF	TGTGCCAGCAGCTTATGGCTAGCGGGATTCCGTAGCACAGATACGCAGTATTTT	TRBV7-2	-	TRBD2	TRBJ2-3
CASSLAGIGEAFF	TGTGCCAGCAGTTTAGCGGGGATTGGGGAAGCTTTCTTT	TRBV27	few	-	TRBJ1-1
CAWSVRGNVPNVLTF	TGTGCCTGGAGTGTCAGGGGGAATGTGCCTAACGTCCTGACTTTC	TRBV30	-	TRBD1	TRBJ2-6
CASSPRQGVRSNQPQHF	TGTGCCAGCAGTCCACGACAGGGGGTTAGAAGCAATCAGCCCCAGCATTTT	TRBV28	-	TRBD1	TRBJ1-5
CASSSLQGNEQFF	TGTGCCAGCAGCTCCTTGCAGGGGAATGAGCAGTTCTTC	TRBV7-3	once	-	TRBJ2-1
CASRGIGGTYGYTF	TGTGCCAGCAGGGGTATTGGGGGCACCTATGGCTACACCTTC	TRBV27	-	-	TRBJ1-2
CASSSVGGNTQYF	TGCGCCAGCAGCTCTGTTGGAGGCAACACGCAGTATTTT	TRBV5-1	-	-	TRBJ2-3
CASSPAWASGDYGYTF	TGTGCCAGCTCACCCGCGTGGGCCAGCGGGGACTATGGCTACACCTTC	TRBV18	-	-	TRBJ1-2
CASSLGGQRGLAGELFF	TGTGCCAGCAGCTTAGGCGGCCAGCGGGGACTGGCCGGGGAGCTGTTTTTT	TRBV7-2	-	TRBD2	TRBJ2-2
CASSLGVPRGRYQETQYF	TGTGCCAGCAGCTTGGGGGTTCCCAGGGGACGGTACCAAGAGACCCAGTACTTC	TRBV5-4	-	-	TRBJ2-5
CSVEEGGGTDTQYF	TGCAGCGTTGAAGAGGGGGGAGGCACAGATACGCAGTATTTT	TRBV29-1	-	-	TRBJ2-3
CASSFPTGENSPLHF	TGTGCCAGCAGCTTCCCGACAGGGGAGAATTCACCCCTCCACTTT	TRBV5-4	-	TRBD1	TRBJ1-6
CASSPRTSGSYEQYF	TGTGCCAGCAGCCCCCGGACTAGCGGTTCCTACGAGCAGTACTTC	TRBV11-2	-	TRBD2	TRBJ2-7
CASSVETSGNNEQFF	TGTGCCAGCAGCGTAGAGACTAGCGGCAACAATGAGCAGTTCTTC	TRBV9	-	TRBD2	TRBJ2-1
CASSMAATSYEQYF	TGTGCCAGTAGTATGGCGGCTACCTCCTACGAGCAGTACTTC	TRBV19	-	-	TRBJ2-7
CASSLETTGYNEQFF	TGTGCCAGCAGCTTGGAGACTACGGGTTACAATGAGCAGTTCTTC	TRBV7-6	-	-	TRBJ2-1
CASSFVGAGNTIYF	TGTGCCAGCAGTTTTGTGGGGGCCGGAAACACCATATATTTT	TRBV27	-	-	TRBJ1-3
CASSLDSPPYEQYF	TGTGCCAGCAGCTTAGACAGCCCACCTTACGAGCAGTACTTC	TRBV5-6	few	-	TRBJ2-7
CASSQDRARGLGGYTF	TGCGCCAGCAGCCAAGATAGGGCCAGGGGTCTCGGTGGCTACACCTTC	TRBV4-3	-	-	TRBJ1-2
CASSSDRVVPEAFF	TGTGCCAGCAGTTCAGACAGGGTGGTCCCTGAAGCTTTCTTT	TRBV6-5	-	TRBD1	TRBJ1-1
CASSPGLGGGRARENEQFF	TGTGCCAGCAGTCCCGGTTTGGGGGGCGGGAGGGCGAGGGAGAATGAGCAGTTCTTC	TRBV27	once	TRBD2	TRBJ2-1
CASSRGGELFF	TGTGCCAGCAGCCGGGGGGGGGAGCTGTTTTTT	TRBV5-4	-	-	TRBJ2-2
CAWSQGQIRTQPQHF	TGTGCCTGGAGCCAGGGACAGATCCGGACTCAGCCCCAGCATTTT	TRBV30	-	TRBD1	TRBJ1-5
CASRGGLRETQYF	TGTGCCTCCCGTGGGGGACTTAGAGAGACCCAGTACTTC	TRBV30	-	-	TRBJ2-5
CASSSGLDTQYF	TGCGCCAGCAGCTCGGGTTTAGATACGCAGTATTTT	TRBV5-1	-	-	TRBJ2-3
CAKRSFSEGYTF	TGTGCCAAGAGGTCCTTCTCGGAGGGCTACACCTTC	TRBV30	-	-	TRBJ1-2